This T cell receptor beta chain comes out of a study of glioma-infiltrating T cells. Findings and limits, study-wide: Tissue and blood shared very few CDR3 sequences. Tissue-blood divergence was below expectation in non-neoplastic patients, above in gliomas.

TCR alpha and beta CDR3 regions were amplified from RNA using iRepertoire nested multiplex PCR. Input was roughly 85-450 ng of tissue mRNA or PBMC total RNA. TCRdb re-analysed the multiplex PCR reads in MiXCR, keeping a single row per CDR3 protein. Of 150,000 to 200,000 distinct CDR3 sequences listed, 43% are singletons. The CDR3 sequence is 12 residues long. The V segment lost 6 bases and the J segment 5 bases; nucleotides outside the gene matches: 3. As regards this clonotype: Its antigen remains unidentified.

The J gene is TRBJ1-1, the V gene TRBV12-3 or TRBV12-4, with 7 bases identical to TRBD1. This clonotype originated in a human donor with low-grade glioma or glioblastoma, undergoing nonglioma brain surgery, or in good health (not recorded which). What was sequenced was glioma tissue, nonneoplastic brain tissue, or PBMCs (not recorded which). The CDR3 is CASRTTGTEAFF. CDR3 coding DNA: TGTGCCAGCAGGACGACAGGGACTGAAGCTTTCTTT.